These 13 T cell receptor beta chains came from one sample sequenced in a study of cytomegalovirus exposure and HLA in healthy donors. The PCR used 60 Vbeta and 13 Jbeta primers. Clones were sequenced by immunoSEQ multiplex PCR, and TCRdb holds only the in-frame ones, with some missing. This table lists 100,000 to 150,000 clones. Material: PBMCs. Receptor source: a man aged 18 to 35 in good health and CMV-seronegative.

The chain links TRBV7-2 to TRBJ2-7, with 11 bases fitting TRBD2. The germline V gene has CDR1 SGHTA and CDR2 FQGNSA. J was trimmed by 1 base and V by 3 bases; bases with no gene match: 2. This CDR3 has 15 residues. The CDR3 bases are TGTGCCAGCAGCTTGGGACTAGCGGCTTCCTACGAGCAGTACTTC. Translation: CASSLGLAASYEQYF.

The CDR3 sequence: CASSLNTYRDEQYF. Here the CDR3 DNA reads TGTGCCAGCAGTCTGAATACATACAGGGACGAGCAGTACTTC. The chain combines TRBV27 with TRBJ2-7, with D possibly being TRBD1 (6 bases). V lost 5 bases and J lost 5, with 16 bases in between. The CDR3 is made up of 14 amino acids. CDR1 MNHEY and CDR2 SMNVEV come from the germline V gene (reference sequence).

The chain combines TRBV6-5 with TRBJ1-2, with D unresolved. V lost 6 bases and J lost 4, with 12 bases in between. The CDR3 sequence is 13 residues long. The germline V gene encodes CDR1 MNHEY and CDR2 SVGAGI. CDR3: CASSPRVGYGYTF. CDR3 nucleotides: TGTGCCAGCAGCCCGAGGGTCGGCTATGGCTACACCTTC.

The rearrangement links TRBV6-5 to TRBJ2-7; D might be TRBD2 (5 bases). The CDR3 covers 14 residues. The germline V gene encodes CDR1 MNHEY and CDR2 SVGAGI. V lost 0 bases and J lost 5, with 11 bases in between. The CDR3 reads CASSYSLEGDEQYF. Here the CDR3 DNA reads TGTGCCAGCAGTTACTCACTCGAGGGTGACGAGCAGTACTTC.

The rearrangement links TRBV10-1 to TRBJ2-6; the D gene is possibly TRBD2 (5 bases). V lost 5 bases, J lost 2 bases, and 10 bases lay in between. From germline, CDR1 is WNHNN and CDR2 SYGVQD (reference sequence). This CDR3 spans 15 amino acids. The CDR3 DNA follows: TGCGCCAGCAGTCCGAGGGTTGCTGGGGCCAACGTCCTGACTTTC. Translating gives CASSPRVAGANVLTF.

The chain uses TRBV19 and TRBJ2-7; a weak D match, TRBD1 (6 bases). Trimming took 10 bases from V and 4 from J, leaving 20 bases between them. The germline CDR1 and CDR2 sequences are LNHDA and SQIVND (reference sequence). This CDR3 contains 14 residues. This CDR3 reads CATTTPRGKYEQYF. CDR3 nucleotide sequence: TGTGCCACCACGACCCCGAGGGGGAAGTACGAGCAGTACTTC.

This chain uses TRBV7-8 with TRBJ2-5; D call uncertain. The CDR3 consists of 14 residues. V lost 3 bases and J 3 bases, leaving 11 bases between the germline ends. The germline gives CDR1 SGHVS, CDR2 FQNEAQ. The CDR3 loop is CASSLVLGKETQYF. The CDR3 region has the DNA TGTGCCAGCAGCTTGGTGTTGGGCAAAGAGACCCAGTACTTC.

This sequence joins TRBV2 and TRBJ2-7; 9 bases agree with TRBD1. V lost 6 bases, J lost 3 bases, and 12 bases stayed unmatched. Germline-derived CDR1 and CDR2 are SNHLY and FYNNEI. This CDR3 is built from 16 residues. CDR3 nucleotide sequence: TGTGCCAGCAGCGGGGAAAGGGGGACAGGGTTCTACGAGCAGTACTTC. It is translated as CASSGERGTGFYEQYF.

The rearrangement links TRBV18 to TRBJ2-1, with TRBD2 as a possible D gene (5 bases). The CDR3 is 16 residues long. V lost 0 bases and J lost 2, with 11 bases in between. CDR1 is KGHSH, CDR2 LQKENI, per germline. CDR3 in amino acids: CASSPPGSLAYNEQFF. The CDR3 DNA is TGTGCCAGCTCACCACCGGGGAGTTTGGCCTACAATGAGCAGTTCTTC.

This chain links TRBV5-1 with TRBJ2-5, with TRBD2 as a possible D gene (6 bases). The germline gives CDR1 SGHRS, CDR2 YFSETQ. The CDR3 consists of 16 residues. The V end was cut by 0 bases, the J end by 2 bases, with 14 bases between. The CDR3, as DNA: TGCGCCAGCAGCTTGGCCGGAGGGGCTACTCAAGAGACCCAGTACTTC. Its translation: CASSLAGGATQETQYF.

The chain recombines TRBV5-8 with TRBJ2-7; D unclear. V lost 2 bases to trimming and J lost 4 bases, with 10 bases between them. Germline V CDR1 and CDR2: SGHTS, YDEGEE. This CDR3 has 13 residues. Here the CDR3 DNA reads TGTGCCAGCAGCTTCCGGGTGAGATACGAGCAGTACTTC. Encoded protein: CASSFRVRYEQYF.

The V and J genes are TRBV7-9 and TRBJ1-2, with D perhaps matching TRBD1 (6 bases). V was shortened by 3 bases and J by 5 bases, with 10 bases between the two germline ends. This CDR3 has 13 residues. CDR1 is SEHNR, CDR2 FQNEAQ, per germline (reference sequence). This CDR3 is CASSFNREYGYTF. CDR3 sequence (DNA): TGTGCCAGCAGCTTCAACAGGGAGTATGGCTACACCTTC.

The genes are TRBV30 and TRBJ2-7, with 8 bases lining up with TRBD2. J gave up 4 bases and V 5 bases, and 10 bases lay outside the gene matches. CDR3 length equals 14 residues. Per germline, CDR1 GTSNPN and CDR2 SVGIG (reference sequence). CDR3 DNA: TGTGCCTGGTTAGCGGGATGGCCCTTGTACGAGCAGTACTTC. This gives the protein CAWLAGWPLYEQYF.